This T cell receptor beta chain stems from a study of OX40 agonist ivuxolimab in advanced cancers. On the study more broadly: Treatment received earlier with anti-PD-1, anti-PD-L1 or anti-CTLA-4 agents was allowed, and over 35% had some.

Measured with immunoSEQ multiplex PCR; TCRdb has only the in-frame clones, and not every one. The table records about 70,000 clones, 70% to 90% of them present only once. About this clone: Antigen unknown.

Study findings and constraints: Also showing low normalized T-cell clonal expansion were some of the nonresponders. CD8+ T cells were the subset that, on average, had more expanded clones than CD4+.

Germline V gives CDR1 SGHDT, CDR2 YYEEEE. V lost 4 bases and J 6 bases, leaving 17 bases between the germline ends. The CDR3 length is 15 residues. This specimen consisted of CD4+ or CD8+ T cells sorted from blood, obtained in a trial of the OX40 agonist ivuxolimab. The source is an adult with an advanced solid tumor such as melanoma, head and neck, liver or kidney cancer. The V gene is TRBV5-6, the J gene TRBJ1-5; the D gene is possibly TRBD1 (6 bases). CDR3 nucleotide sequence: TGTGCCAGCAGCCGGAGAGGGACAAATTCTCAGCCCCAGCATTTT. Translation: CASSRRGTNSQPQHF.